This record covers a single T cell receptor (beta chain). The sample comes from a study of blood T cell repertoires in COVID-19. Across the study: Nucleic acid was either cDNA or gDNA, and it came from T cells, B-cell-depleted T cells, or PBMCs.

Per the authors' pipeline: Amplifying reference gene primers gave estimates of nucleated cell counts. Using immunoSEQ multiplex PCR, the repertoire was profiled, and TCRdb retains in-frame clones only, with some absent. The V and J calls and clone size are taken from that table; D and trimming were inferred from the DNA. The repertoire includes about 180,000 clones, approximately 88% of them detected once, and 3.5% to 4.5% sits in the top ten. From germline, CDR1 is DFQATT and CDR2 SNEGSKA (reference sequence). The CDR3 is 10 residues long. Trimming stripped 3 bases from V and 9 bases from J, with 8 bases between.

Input material: peripheral blood. The clonotype originates from a woman in her thirties with acute or convalescent COVID-19. This sequence joins TRBV20-1 and TRBJ1-1; D unresolved. Written as DNA, the CDR3 is TGCAGTGCTAGCCAGCGAAAAGCTTTCTTT. The encoded protein is CSASQRKAFF.